This TCR beta chain was recorded in a study of molecular identifiers for immune sequencing clone quantification. On the study more broadly: Five portions were made in replicates from RNA of approximately 22,000 or 94,000 naive CD8 cells, and four underwent sequencing. Overall study results and limits: Under 1% of molecules in naive cells, but over 97% of effector molecules, belonged to clones above 20 RNA copies.

The sample holds many counts of this clonotype. Its antigen is unknown. Construction of naive CD8 libraries employed about 18,000 to 1,100,000 sorted cells together with 10%, 30% or 50% RNA. TCRdb reanalysed the PCR reads using MiXCR and keeps one entry per CDR3 protein. The sample lists about 640,000 distinct CDR3 sequences, about 20% seen once, with roughly 0.9% in the top ten. Germline CDR1 reads MGHRA; CDR2 reads YSYEKL. The CDR3 sequence is 15 residues long. Trimming took off 0 bases at V and 8 bases at J, with 15 bases between the two ends. The chain carries TRBV4-1 and TRBJ2-3; D gene ambiguous. Sequenced: naive CD8+ T cells from blood, with Jurkat cell RNA spiked in. Subset specified: FACS-sorted CD8+CD4-CCR7+CD45RA+ naive T cells. This receptor was identified in a human donor in good health. Some libraries in this study had Jurkat cell RNA spiked in. As DNA, the CDR3 is TGCGCCAGCAGCCAAGATGCCCCAGTAACGGGTACGCAGTATTTT. Translation gives CASSQDAPVTGTQYF.